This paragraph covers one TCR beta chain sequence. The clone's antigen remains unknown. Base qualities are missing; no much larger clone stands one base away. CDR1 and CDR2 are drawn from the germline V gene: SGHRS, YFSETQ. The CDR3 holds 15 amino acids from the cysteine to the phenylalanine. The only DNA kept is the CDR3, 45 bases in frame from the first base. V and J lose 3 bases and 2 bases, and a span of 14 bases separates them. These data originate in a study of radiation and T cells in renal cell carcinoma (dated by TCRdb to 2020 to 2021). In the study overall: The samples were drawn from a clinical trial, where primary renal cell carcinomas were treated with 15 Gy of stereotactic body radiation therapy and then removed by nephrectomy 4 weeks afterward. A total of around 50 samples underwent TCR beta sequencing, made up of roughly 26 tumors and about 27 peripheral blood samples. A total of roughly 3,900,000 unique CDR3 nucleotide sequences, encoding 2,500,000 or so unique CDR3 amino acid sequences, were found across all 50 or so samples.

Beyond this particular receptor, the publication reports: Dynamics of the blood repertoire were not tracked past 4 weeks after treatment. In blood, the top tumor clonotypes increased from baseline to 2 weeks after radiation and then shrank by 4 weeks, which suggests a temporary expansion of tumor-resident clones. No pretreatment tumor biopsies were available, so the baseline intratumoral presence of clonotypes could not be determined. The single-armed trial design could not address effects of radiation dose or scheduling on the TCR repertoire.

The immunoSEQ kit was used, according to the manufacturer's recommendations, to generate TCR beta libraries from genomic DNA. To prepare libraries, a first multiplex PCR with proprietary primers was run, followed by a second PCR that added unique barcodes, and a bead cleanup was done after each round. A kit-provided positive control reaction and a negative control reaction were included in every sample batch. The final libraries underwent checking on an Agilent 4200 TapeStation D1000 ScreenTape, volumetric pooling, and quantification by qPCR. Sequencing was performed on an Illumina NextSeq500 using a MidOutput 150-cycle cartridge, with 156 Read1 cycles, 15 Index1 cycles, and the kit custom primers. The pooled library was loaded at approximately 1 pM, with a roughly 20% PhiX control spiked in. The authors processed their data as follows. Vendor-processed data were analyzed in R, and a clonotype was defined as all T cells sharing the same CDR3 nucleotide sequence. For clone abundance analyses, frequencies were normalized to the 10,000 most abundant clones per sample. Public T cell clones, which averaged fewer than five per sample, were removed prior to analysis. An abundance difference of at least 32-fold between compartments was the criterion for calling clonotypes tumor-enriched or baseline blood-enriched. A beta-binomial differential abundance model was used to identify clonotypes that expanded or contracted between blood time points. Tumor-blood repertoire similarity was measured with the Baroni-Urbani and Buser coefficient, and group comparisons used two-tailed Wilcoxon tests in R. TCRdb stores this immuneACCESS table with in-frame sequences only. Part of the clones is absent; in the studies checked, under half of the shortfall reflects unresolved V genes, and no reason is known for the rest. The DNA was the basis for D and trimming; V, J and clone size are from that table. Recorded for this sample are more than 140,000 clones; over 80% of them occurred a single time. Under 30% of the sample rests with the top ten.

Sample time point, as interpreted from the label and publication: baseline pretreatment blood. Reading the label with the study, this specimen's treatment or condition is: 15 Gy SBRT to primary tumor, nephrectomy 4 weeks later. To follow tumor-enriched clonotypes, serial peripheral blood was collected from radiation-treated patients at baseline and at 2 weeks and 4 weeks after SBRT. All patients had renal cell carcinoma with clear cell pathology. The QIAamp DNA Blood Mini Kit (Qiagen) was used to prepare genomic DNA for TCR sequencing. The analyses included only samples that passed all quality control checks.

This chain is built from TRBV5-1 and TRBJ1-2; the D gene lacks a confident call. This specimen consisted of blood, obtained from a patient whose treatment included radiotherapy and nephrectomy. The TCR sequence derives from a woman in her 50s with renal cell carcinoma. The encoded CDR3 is CASSSDPSGNYGYTF. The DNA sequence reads TGCGCCAGCAGCTCTGACCCGTCCGGAAACTATGGCTACACCTTC.